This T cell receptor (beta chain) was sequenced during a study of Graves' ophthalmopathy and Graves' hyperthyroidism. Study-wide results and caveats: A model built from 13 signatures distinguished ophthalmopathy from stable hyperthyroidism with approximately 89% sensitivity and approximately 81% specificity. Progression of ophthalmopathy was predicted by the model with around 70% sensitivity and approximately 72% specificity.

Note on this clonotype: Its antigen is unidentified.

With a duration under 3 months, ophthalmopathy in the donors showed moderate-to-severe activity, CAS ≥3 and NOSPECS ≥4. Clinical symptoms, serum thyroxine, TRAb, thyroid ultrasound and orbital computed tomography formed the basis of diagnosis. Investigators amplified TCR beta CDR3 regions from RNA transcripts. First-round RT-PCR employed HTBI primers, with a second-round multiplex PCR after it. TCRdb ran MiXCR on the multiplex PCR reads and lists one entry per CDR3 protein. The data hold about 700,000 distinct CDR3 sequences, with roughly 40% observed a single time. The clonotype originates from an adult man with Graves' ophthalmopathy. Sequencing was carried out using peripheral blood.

CDR3 amino acids: CASSLAKGIEQFF. CDR3 DNA sequence: TGTGCCAGCAGCTTAGCGAAGGGTATTGAGCAGTTCTTC. This chain links TRBV7-2 with TRBJ2-1; D is unclear. The V end was cut by 0 bases, the J end by 9 bases, with 9 bases between. The CDR3 spans 13 residues. Germline lookup yields CDR1 SGHTA and CDR2 FQGNSA.